Presented here are 10 T cell receptor beta chains from one specimen sequenced in a study of Tregs in tolerant kidney transplant recipients. Produced via immunoSEQ multiplex PCR; TCRdb's table is partial and in-frame only. The repertoire holds around 63,000 clones, with 75% to 90% as singletons. Here the sequenced sample was Tregs from blood, taken before the transplant. The receptors stem from a human donor who received a combined kidney and bone marrow transplant.

The chain joins TRBV5-6 to TRBJ2-3; D gene ambiguous. V was clipped by 3 bases and J by 1 base, with 3 bases between them. Germline loops: CDR1 SGHDT, CDR2 YYEEEE. The CDR3 spans 12 residues. The DNA for the CDR3 is TGTGCCAGCAGCTACCGCACAGATACGCAGTATTTT. Its protein product is CASSYRTDTQYF.

V usage is TRBV5-6 and J usage is TRBJ2-6, with unresolved D. The germline V gene encodes CDR1 SGHDT and CDR2 YYEEEE. Trimming took off 2 bases at V and 2 bases at J, with 11 bases between the two ends. This CDR3 region has 16 residues. The CDR3 nucleotides are TGTGCCAGCAGCTTAAGAAGTACCGCTGGGGCCAACGTCCTGACTTTC. Translating it yields CASSLRSTAGANVLTF.

This chain connects TRBV5-1 to TRBJ1-2, with D uncertain. CDR3 length: 13 amino acids. The germline V gene has CDR1 SGHRS and CDR2 YFSETQ. Trimming shortened V by 3 bases and J by 2 bases, and 8 bases separated the two germline ends. The CDR3 region is CASSSPGNYGYTF. The CDR3 DNA is TGCGCCAGCAGCTCCCCCGGGAACTATGGCTACACCTTC.

J is TRBJ2-1 and V is TRBV7-6; tentatively, D is TRBD1 or TRBD2 (5 bases each). The V end was cut by 4 bases, the J end by 6 bases, with 19 bases between. The CDR3 runs to 16 residues. Germline CDR1 is SGHVS and CDR2 is FNYEAQ. The CDR3 coding sequence is TGTGCCAGCAGCTCAGGGACCACGAAGACCTCCAATGAGCAGTTCTTC. This encodes CASSSGTTKTSNEQFF.

V is TRBV5-1 and J is TRBJ1-1; D is ambiguous. This CDR3 region has 16 residues. With 0 bases removed from V and 0 bases from J, the gap between germline ends came to 12 bases. Per the germline V gene, CDR1 is SGHRS and CDR2 is YFSETQ. The CDR3 reads CASSLVNLKMNTEAFF. The CDR3, as DNA: TGCGCCAGCAGCTTGGTTAACTTGAAGATGAACACTGAAGCTTTCTTT.

The chain joins TRBV6-1 to TRBJ2-7, with D unresolved. CDR3 length: 14 amino acids. CDR1 is MNHNS and CDR2 is SASEGT in the germline V gene. V lost 7 bases and J 0 bases, leaving 13 bases between the germline ends. CDR3 region: CASTIFGNSYEQYF. CDR3 nucleotides: TGTGCCAGCACCATTTTTGGGAACTCCTACGAGCAGTACTTC.

The DNA for the CDR3 is TGTGCCAGCTCACCACGGCCCCAAGAGACCCAGTACTTC. As protein: CASSPRPQETQYF. The chain links TRBV18 to TRBJ2-5; D ambiguous. The CDR3 covers 13 residues. Germline assignment: CDR1 KGHSH and CDR2 LQKENI. V was pared by 1 base and J by 1 base, with 4 bases between. Full variable domain (rest looked up from reference TRBV18 and TRBJ2-5): NAGVMQNPRHLVRRRGQEARLRCSPMKGHSHVYWYRQLPEEGLKFMVYLQKENIIDESGMPKERFSAEFPKEGPSILRIQQVVRGDSAAYFCASSPRPQETQYFGPGTRLLVL.

The chain couples TRBV10-3 to TRBJ1-2; D is undetermined. The CDR3 covers 13 residues. CDR1 is ENHRY and CDR2 is SYGVKD in the germline V gene. Trimming shortened V by 5 bases and J by 4 bases, and 11 bases separated the two germline ends. The CDR3 reads CAISTGEGYGYTF. The CDR3 DNA reads as TGTGCCATCAGTACCGGGGAGGGCTATGGCTACACCTTC.

This clone was counted between two and nine times. V is TRBV4-2 and J is TRBJ1-1; possibly TRBD1 for D (5 bases). V was trimmed by 4 bases and J by 1 base, leaving 16 bases between them. Germline CDR1 and CDR2: LGHNA and YNFKEQ. The CDR3 loop spans 16 amino acids. Written as DNA, the CDR3 is TGTGCCAGCAGCCCTCTGGGGGGAAGAAAGAACACTGAAGCTTTCTTT. Its protein is CASSPLGGRKNTEAFF.

V is TRBV2 and J is TRBJ1-5; D is ambiguous. Germline loops: CDR1 SNHLY, CDR2 FYNNEI. V lost 1 base to trimming and J lost 0 bases, with 7 bases between them. This CDR3 contains 15 residues. CDR3 sequence: CASSEGGYSNQPQHF. In nucleotides, the CDR3 is TGTGCCAGCAGTGAAGGGGGTTATAGCAATCAGCCCCAGCATTTT.